This T cell receptor beta chain was documented in a study of blood T cell repertoires in COVID-19. The V gene's germline CDR1 is MGHRA and CDR2 YSYEKL. The CDR3 consists of 15 residues. V was pared by 0 bases and J by 9 bases, with 12 bases between. Profiled with immunoSEQ multiplex PCR; TCRdb holds only in-frame clones, not every one. Counted here are about 300,000 clones, around 88% occurring once; the ten biggest clones make up approximately 1.8%. This rearrangement joins TRBV4-1 to TRBJ1-6, with D uncertain. This TCR came from a woman in her 30s with COVID-19, enrolled during active disease. Input material: peripheral blood. The CDR3 loop reads CASSQEGRRASPLHF. CDR3 coding DNA: TGCGCCAGCAGCCAAGAGGGCAGGAGGGCTTCACCCCTCCACTTT.